Below are 18 T cell receptor beta chains sequenced from a single sample in a study of blood T cell repertoires in COVID-19. Generated by immunoSEQ multiplex PCR, the TCRdb table keeps only in-frame clones and is missing some. This table has tens of thousands of clones, roughly 84% appearing once. Sequenced sample: peripheral blood. All receptors derive from a man older than 75 with acute or convalescent COVID-19.

The chain couples TRBV10-3 to TRBJ2-3, with 14 positions matching TRBD2. This CDR3 region has 19 residues. With 6 bases clipped from V and 0 bases from J, the junction kept 11 bases outside the gene matches. Germline-derived CDR1 and CDR2 are ENHRY and SYGVKD. CDR3 bases: TGTGCCATCAGGGCTACGACTAGCGGGGGGGATTCTAGCACAGATACGCAGTATTTT. This translates into CAIRATTSGGDSSTDTQYF.

This chain uses TRBV5-1 with TRBJ2-1, with 12 bases lining up with TRBD2. J gave up 8 bases and V 4 bases, and 7 bases lay outside the gene matches. Germline V gene data show CDR1 as SGHRS and CDR2 as YFSETQ. CDR3 size: 15 residues. CDR3 in DNA: TGCGCCAGCAGCCCCGGACTAGCGGGAATATATGAGCAGTTCTTC. Translation: CASSPGLAGIYEQFF. Full variable domain (rest looked up from reference TRBV5-1 and TRBJ2-1): KAGVTQTPRYLIKTRGQQVTLSCSPISGHRSVSWYQQTPGQGLQFLFEYFSETQRNKGNFPGRFSGRQFSNSRSEMNVSTLELGDSALYLCASSPGLAGIYEQFFGPGTRLTVL.

The CDR3 sequence: CASSLLGGKGNEQFF. The CDR3 DNA sequence: TGTGCCAGCAGCTTACTGGGTGGGAAGGGGAATGAGCAGTTCTTC. This sequence joins TRBV7-2 and TRBJ2-1, with a possible D match to TRBD1 (5 bases). V shed 2 bases and J shed 7 bases, with 15 bases lying between them. Germline V lookup: CDR1 SGHTA, CDR2 FQGNSA. This CDR3 region has 15 residues.

This chain uses TRBV19 with TRBJ1-5; a weak D match, TRBD1 (6 bases). This CDR3 is 15 amino acids long. V was clipped by 4 bases and J by 3 bases, with 13 bases between them. Germline assignment: CDR1 LNHDA and CDR2 SQIVND (reference sequence). This CDR3 reads CASSTPGQFNQPQHF. CDR3 DNA: TGTGCCAGTAGTACCCCCGGACAGTTCAATCAGCCCCAGCATTTT.

The chain carries TRBV7-2 and TRBJ1-3; a weak D match, TRBD1 (6 bases). CDR1 is SGHTA, CDR2 FQGNSA, per germline. The CDR3 loop spans 15 amino acids. V lost 3 bases, J lost 2 bases, and 11 bases lay in between. CDR3 nucleotide sequence: TGTGCCAGCAGCTTTACAGGGACGGCTGGAAACACCATATATTTT. Its translation: CASSFTGTAGNTIYF.

V is TRBV27 and J is TRBJ1-2, with D perhaps TRBD1 (6 bases). The length of the CDR3 is 15 residues. Germline V lookup: CDR1 MNHEY, CDR2 SMNVEV (reference sequence). Trimming took off 6 bases at V and 8 bases at J, with 22 bases between the two ends. The CDR3 reads CASSPLGREGHGYTF. CDR3 in DNA: TGTGCCAGCAGCCCTCTGGGCAGGGAGGGACACGGCTACACCTTC.

The chain is built from TRBV7-9 and TRBJ1-3; possibly TRBD1 for D (5 bases). V was cut by 4 bases and J by 1 base, with 8 bases left in between. The CDR3 consists of 14 residues. The germline CDR1 and CDR2 sequences are SEHNR and FQNEAQ (reference sequence). The CDR3 reads CASSSQGSGNTIYF. CDR3 coding DNA: TGTGCCAGCAGCTCGCAGGGATCTGGAAACACCATATATTTT.

V is TRBV3-1 (or the pseudogene TRBV3-2) and J is TRBJ2-3, with D possibly TRBD2 on 6 matching bases. There are 13 residues in the CDR3. The V end was cut by 8 bases, the J end by 2 bases, with 11 bases between. Germline V CDR1 and CDR2: LGHDT, YNNKEL (reference sequence). In nucleotides, the CDR3 is TGTGCCAGCGGGACTCACAACACAGATACGCAGTATTTT. It encodes CASGTHNTDTQYF.

The V and J genes are TRBV13 and TRBJ1-2, with D tentatively TRBD1 (5 bases). V gave up 5 bases and J gave up 3 bases, with 10 bases separating them. This CDR3 contains 13 residues. Germline V CDR1 and CDR2: PRHDT, FYEKMQ (reference sequence). CDR3 sequence reads: CASSDRRHYGYTF. DNA for the CDR3: TGTGCCAGCAGCGACAGACGGCACTATGGCTACACCTTC.

V usage is TRBV6-2 or TRBV6-3 and J usage is TRBJ2-1; D may be TRBD2 (5 bases). The V end was cut by 6 bases, the J end by 11 bases, with 11 bases between. This CDR3 contains 11 residues. CDR1 is MNHEY, CDR2 SVGEGT, per germline. The CDR3 nucleotides are TGTGCCAGCAGCAATAGCGACCAGCAGTTCTTC. This translates into CASSNSDQQFF.

The chain recombines TRBV7-8 with TRBJ1-6; D remains unclear. This CDR3 contains 15 residues. Germline V gene lookup returns CDR1 SGHVS and CDR2 FQNEAQ. Deletions cut 2 bases from V and 7 bases from J, with 12 bases between. The CDR3 DNA sequence: TGTGCCAGCAGCTTACCGGGTCGGTTGAATTCACCCCTCCACTTT. It codes for CASSLPGRLNSPLHF.

The chain links TRBV10-3 to TRBJ2-1, with a weak D call TRBD2 (5 bases). Trimming stripped 4 bases from V and 7 bases from J, with 20 bases between. Germline assignment: CDR1 ENHRY and CDR2 SYGVKD. The CDR3 contains 16 residues. This CDR3 is CAISGPRGTTWNEQFF. The CDR3 coding sequence is TGTGCCATCAGTGGCCCCCGGGGAACTACGTGGAATGAGCAGTTCTTC.

The CDR3 DNA is TGTGCCAGTAGTGATGACAGGGGACGGACCGGGGAGCTGTTTTTT. This translates into CASSDDRGRTGELFF. The chain combines TRBV19 with TRBJ2-2, with 8 bases lining up with TRBD1. The CDR3 length is 15 residues. CDR1 and CDR2 (germline): LNHDA, SQIVND (reference sequence). Trimming removed 5 bases from V and 5 bases from J; junction bases left unmatched: 7. The full variable domain, with the rest looked up from reference TRBV19 and TRBJ2-2, is DGGITQSPKYLFRKEGQNVTLSCEQNLNHDAMYWYRQDPGQGLRLIYYSQIVNDFQKGDIAEGYSVSREKKESFPLTVTSAQKNPTAFYLCASSDDRGRTGELFFGEGSRLTVL.

This clone was seen a handful of times. The chain joins TRBV19 to TRBJ2-7; TRBD1 aligns across 10 bases. The germline V gene encodes CDR1 LNHDA and CDR2 SQIVND (reference sequence). The ends lost 5 bases at V and 4 bases at J; junction bases unmatched: 5. CDR3 size: 14 residues. This CDR3 is CASSPGQGKYEQYF. CDR3 in DNA: TGTGCCAGTAGTCCGGGACAGGGGAAGTACGAGCAGTACTTC.

In its sample, this clone was seen once. The genes are TRBV4-2 and TRBJ2-3; D is unclear. The germline CDR1 and CDR2 sequences are LGHNA and YNFKEQ. The V end was cut by 1 base, the J end by 2 bases, with 7 bases between. This CDR3 region has 14 residues. The chain's CDR3 is CASSQGGSTDTQYF. In nucleotides, the CDR3 is TGTGCCAGCAGCCAAGGAGGCTCCACAGATACGCAGTATTTT.

The CDR3 is CASSSPGQGYQETQYF. The CDR3 bases are TGTGCCAGCAGTTCCCCGGGACAGGGCTACCAAGAGACCCAGTACTTC. This chain joins TRBV6-2 or TRBV6-3 and TRBJ2-5; 9 nucleotides align to TRBD1. The CDR3 sequence is 16 residues long. J was trimmed by 0 bases and V by 4 bases; bases with no gene match: 6. CDR1 and CDR2 from the germline V gene are MNHEY and SVGEGT.

V and J are TRBV12-3 or TRBV12-4 and TRBJ1-5; 8 nucleotides match TRBD1. CDR3 length: 13 amino acids. V was pared by 2 bases and J by 6 bases, with 0 bases of the junction left unmatched. The CDR3 DNA sequence: TGTGCCAGCAGTTTAACAGGGGGTCAGCCCCAGCATTTT. It is translated as CASSLTGGQPQHF.

The chain employs TRBV5-4 and TRBJ1-1; 9 positions match TRBD1. Germline V gene lookup returns CDR1 SGHNT and CDR2 YYREEE (reference sequence). J was trimmed by 3 bases and V by 3 bases; bases with no gene match: 3. The CDR3 contains 14 residues. CDR3 nucleotides: TGTGCCAGCAGCTCACAGGGGGCGCACACTGAAGCTTTCTTT. Translation: CASSSQGAHTEAFF.